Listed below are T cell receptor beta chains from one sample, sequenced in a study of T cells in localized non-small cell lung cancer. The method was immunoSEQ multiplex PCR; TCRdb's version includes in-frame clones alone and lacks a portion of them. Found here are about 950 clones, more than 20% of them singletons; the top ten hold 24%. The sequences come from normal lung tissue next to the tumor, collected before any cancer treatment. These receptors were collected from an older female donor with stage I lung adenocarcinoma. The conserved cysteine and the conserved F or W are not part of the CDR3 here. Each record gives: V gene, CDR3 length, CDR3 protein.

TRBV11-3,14,ASSPNGQAGFQPQH
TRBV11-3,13,ASSPRTGNTGELF
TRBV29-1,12,SVLRTAPNEKLF
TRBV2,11,ASSGVGAYEQY
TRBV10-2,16,ASTPGTSGRPPTYEQY
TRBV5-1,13,ASSLGTPNTGELF
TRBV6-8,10,ASSRRGTEAF
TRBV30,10,AWSFGGGELF
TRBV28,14,ASKGTGGKAKNIQY
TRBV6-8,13,ASTLDRDGNQPQH
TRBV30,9,AWTSGYEQY
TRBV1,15,TSSQPSVRGLNTEAF
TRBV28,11,ASGGQPTYEQY
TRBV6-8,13,ASRPNPGQGEGYT
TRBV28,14,ASSLSGTGGFYEQF
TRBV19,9,ATGTGDEQY
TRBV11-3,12,ASSAGTGVYEQY
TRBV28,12,ASSSGLRNTEAF
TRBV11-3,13,ASSQGVPGTDTQY
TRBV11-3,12,ASSLGRGEYEQY
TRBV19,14,ASSIDVGPTPYEQY
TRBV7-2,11,ASSFSQNTEAF
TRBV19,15,ASSIGVLAGDGETQY
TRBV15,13,ATSSPQSSTGELF
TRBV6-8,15,ASRRGEQYPGGSPLH
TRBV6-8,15,ASSYSRDDPYNSPLH
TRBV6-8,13,ASRGRGGVYNEQF
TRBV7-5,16,ASSQAVGGGPLSYEQY
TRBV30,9,AWGTNTEAF
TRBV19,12,ASSPRTGGPGYT
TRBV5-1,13,ASSLYMEDPTEAF
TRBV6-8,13,ASSTTGGVDYGYT
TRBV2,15,ASSDGGLGTYNSPLH
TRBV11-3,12,ASSPLGDTYGYT
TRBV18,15,ASSPLFSGQGDTEAF
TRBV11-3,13,ASSSPLAKGYEQY
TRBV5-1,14,ASSSTGQIMNTEAF